One and the same sample provided the 3 T cell receptor beta chains below, sequenced in a study of shared clonotypes between healthy human individuals. This table comes from immunoSEQ multiplex PCR, and its TCRdb copy is limited to in-frame clones, with some not included. The table includes some 2,000,000 clones, 85% to 95% detected once. Source material: naive CD4+ T cells sorted from blood. Documented subset: CD45RA+ positively selected. The receptor source for this set is a man in his late teens or twenties in good health.

J is TRBJ2-5 and V is TRBV7-4; D uncertain. The CDR3 runs to 15 residues. V was cut by 5 bases and J by 1 base, with 14 bases left in between. Per germline, CDR1 SGHVT and CDR2 SQSDAQ. The CDR3, as DNA: TGTGCCAGCAGCCCCATAGAGGAACTCCAAGAGACCCAGTACTTC. It specifies CASSPIEELQETQYF.

The chain combines TRBV5-1 with TRBJ1-2; 9 positions match TRBD1. The CDR3 runs 16 residues. Germline V CDR1 and CDR2: SGHRS, YFSETQ. The junction had 7 bases not matched to a gene; V was cut back by 4 bases and J by 0 bases. CDR3 in DNA: TGCGCCAGCAGCCCGGGACAGGGAAATTCTAACTATGGCTACACCTTC. Its translation: CASSPGQGNSNYGYTF.

The chain is built from TRBV28 and TRBJ1-2, with 8 bases fitting TRBD1. CDR3 length equals 16 residues. CDR1 and CDR2 (germline): MDHEN, SYDVKM. J lost 5 bases, V lost 6 bases, and 14 bases had no gene match. The CDR3 spells CASSPTGTGLRYGYTF. CDR3 in DNA: TGTGCCAGCAGCCCCACGGGGACAGGACTTAGGTATGGCTACACCTTC.